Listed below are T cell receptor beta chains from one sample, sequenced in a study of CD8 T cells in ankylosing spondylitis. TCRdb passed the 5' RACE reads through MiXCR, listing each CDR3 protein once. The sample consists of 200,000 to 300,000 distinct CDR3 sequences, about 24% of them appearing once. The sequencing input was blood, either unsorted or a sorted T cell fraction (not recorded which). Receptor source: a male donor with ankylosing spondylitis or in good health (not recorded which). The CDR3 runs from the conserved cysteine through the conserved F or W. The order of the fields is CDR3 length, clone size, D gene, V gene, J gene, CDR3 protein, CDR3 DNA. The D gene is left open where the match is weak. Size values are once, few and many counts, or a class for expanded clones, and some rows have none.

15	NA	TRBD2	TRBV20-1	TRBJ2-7	CSAREGAGGSYEQYF	TGCAGTGCTAGAGAGGGTGCGGGGGGGAGCTACGAGCAGTACTTC
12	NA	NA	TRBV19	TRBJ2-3	CASRGDPHAQYF	TGTGCCAGTCGTGGGGACCCCCATGCGCAGTATTTT
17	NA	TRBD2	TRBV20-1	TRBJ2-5	CSARDQLAGGPLETQYF	TGCAGTGCTAGGGATCAACTAGCGGGGGGGCCTTTGGAGACCCAGTACTTC
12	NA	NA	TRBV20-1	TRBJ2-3	CSAKRTPDTQYF	TGCAGTGCAAAAAGGACCCCAGATACGCAGTATTTT
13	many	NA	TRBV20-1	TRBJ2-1	CSASWSGRNEQFF	TGCAGTGCTAGCTGGTCAGGTCGTAATGAGCAGTTCTTC
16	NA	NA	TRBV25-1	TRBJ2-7	CASSANYHPRPYEQYF	TGTGCCAGCAGTGCTAACTATCACCCGAGACCCTACGAGCAGTACTTC
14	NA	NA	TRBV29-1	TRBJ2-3	CSVVTGSSTDTQYF	TGCAGCGTTGTCACGGGGTCTAGCACAGATACGCAGTATTTT
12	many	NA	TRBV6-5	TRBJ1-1	CASSTADTRAFF	TGTGCCAGCAGCACCGCCGACACCCGAGCTTTCTTT
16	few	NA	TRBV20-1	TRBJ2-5	CSASSSLTGTEETQYF	TGCAGTGCTAGCTCCTCCCTCACCGGGACTGAAGAGACCCAGTACTTC
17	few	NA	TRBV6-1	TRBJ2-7	CASSGRRRSTYSYEQYF	TGTGCCAGCAGTGGAAGGCGTCGGAGCACCTACTCCTACGAGCAGTACTTC
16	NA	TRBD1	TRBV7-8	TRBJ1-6	CASSPRTGAYNSPLHF	TGTGCCAGCAGCCCCCGGACAGGCGCCTATAATTCACCCCTCCACTTT
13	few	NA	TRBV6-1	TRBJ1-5	CASRSVRGQPQHF	TGTGCCAGCAGGTCCGTGCGGGGCCAGCCCCAGCATTTT
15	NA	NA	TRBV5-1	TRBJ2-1	CASQKDVANYNEQFF	TGCGCCAGCCAGAAGGATGTGGCGAACTACAATGAGCAGTTCTTC
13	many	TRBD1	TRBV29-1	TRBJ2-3	CSVRTGGTDTQYF	TGCAGCGTCCGGACAGGGGGCACAGATACGCAGTATTTT
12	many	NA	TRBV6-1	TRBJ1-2	CASKGHLYGYTF	TGTGCCAGCAAGGGACACCTCTATGGCTACACCTTC
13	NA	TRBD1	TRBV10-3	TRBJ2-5	CASTGGEGETQYF	TGTGCCAGCACAGGGGGCGAGGGAGAGACCCAGTACTTC
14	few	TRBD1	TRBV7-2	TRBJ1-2	CASSLRGQGNGYTF	TGTGCCAGCAGCTTAAGGGGACAGGGGAATGGCTACACCTTC
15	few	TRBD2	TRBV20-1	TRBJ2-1	CSARRASGAHNEQFF	TGCAGTGCTAGAAGGGCTAGCGGGGCCCACAATGAGCAGTTCTTC
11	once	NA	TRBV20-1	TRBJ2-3	CSASSEDTQYF	TGCAGTGCTAGTTCTGAAGATACGCAGTATTTT
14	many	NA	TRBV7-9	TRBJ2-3	CASSWTQGRDTQYF	TGTGCCAGCAGCTGGACCCAGGGGAGAGATACGCAGTATTTT
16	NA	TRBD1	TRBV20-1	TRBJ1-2	CSADPRRGQPRYGYTF	TGCAGTGCTGATCCACGGAGGGGACAGCCTCGCTATGGCTACACCTTC
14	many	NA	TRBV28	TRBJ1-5	CASSFSGLSQPQHF	TGTGCCAGCAGTTTCTCTGGTTTATCTCAGCCCCAGCATTTT
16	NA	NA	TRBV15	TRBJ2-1	CATSRYQDPSYNEQFF	TGTGCCACCAGCCGGTACCAGGACCCCTCCTACAATGAGCAGTTCTTC
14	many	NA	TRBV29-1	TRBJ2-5	CSVGDGTFQETQYF	TGCAGCGTTGGGGACGGAACCTTCCAAGAGACCCAGTACTTC
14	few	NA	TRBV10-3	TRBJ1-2	CAISEAGGFRDYTF	TGTGCCATCAGTGAAGCAGGCGGGTTTAGGGACTACACCTTC
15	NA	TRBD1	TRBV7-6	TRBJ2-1	CASSGRTGGEREQFF	TGTGCCAGCAGCGGTAGGACAGGGGGCGAGAGGGAGCAGTTCTTC
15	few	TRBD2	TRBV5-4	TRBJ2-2	CASSTGTSGGGELFF	TGTGCCAGCAGCACGGGGACTAGCGGGGGAGGGGAGCTGTTTTTT
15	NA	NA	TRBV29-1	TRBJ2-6	CSVRTGVSGANVLTF	TGCAGCGTCAGAACCGGGGTCTCTGGGGCCAACGTCCTGACTTTC
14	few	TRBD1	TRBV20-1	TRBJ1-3	CSARDRGARNTIYF	TGCAGTGCGAGGGACAGGGGAGCTAGAAACACCATATATTTT
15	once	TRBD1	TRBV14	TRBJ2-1	CASSPLEGARNEQFF	TGTGCCAGCAGCCCGTTAGAGGGGGCTAGGAATGAGCAGTTCTTC
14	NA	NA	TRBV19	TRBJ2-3	CASSPGGYTDTQYF	TGTGCCAGTAGTCCCGGGGGCTACACAGATACGCAGTATTTT
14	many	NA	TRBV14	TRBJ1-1	CASSQEPWSTEAFF	TGTGCCAGCAGCCAAGAACCGTGGTCCACTGAAGCTTTCTTT
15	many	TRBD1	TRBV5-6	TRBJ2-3	CASSWGTGSTDTQYF	TGTGCCAGCAGCTGGGGGACAGGTTCCACAGATACGCAGTATTTT
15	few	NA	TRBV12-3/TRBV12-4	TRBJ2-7	CASSFGPPSSYEQYF	TGTGCCAGCAGTTTCGGACCGCCGTCCTCCTACGAGCAGTACTTC
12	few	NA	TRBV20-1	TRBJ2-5	CSARDRQETQYF	TGCAGTGCTAGAGACAGACAAGAGACCCAGTACTTC
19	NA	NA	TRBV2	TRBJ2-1	CACSSLPGLVTMSPNEQFF	TGTGCCTGCAGTTCCCTTCCAGGTTTGGTGACAATGAGCCCCAATGAGCAGTTCTTC
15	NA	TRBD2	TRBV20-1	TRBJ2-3	CSASSASGAPDTQYF	TGCAGTGCTAGCTCGGCTAGCGGGGCCCCAGATACGCAGTATTTT
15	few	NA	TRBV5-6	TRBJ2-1	CASSRLASSNNEQFF	TGTGCCAGCAGCCGATTAGCGAGTAGCAACAATGAGCAGTTCTTC
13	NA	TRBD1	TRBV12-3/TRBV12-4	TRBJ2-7	CASTRQGSYEQYF	TGTGCCAGCACCCGACAGGGGTCCTACGAGCAGTACTTC
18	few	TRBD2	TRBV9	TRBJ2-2	CASSVAGSGGGNTGELFF	TGTGCCAGCAGCGTAGCCGGTAGCGGGGGGGGGAACACCGGGGAGCTGTTTTTT
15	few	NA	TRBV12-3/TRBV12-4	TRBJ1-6	CASSSATGYYSPLHF	TGTGCCAGCAGTTCGGCGACAGGTTACTATTCACCCCTCCACTTT
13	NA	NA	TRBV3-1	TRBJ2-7	CASSRIRGSEQYF	TGTGCCAGCAGCCGTATCCGGGGCAGCGAGCAGTACTTC
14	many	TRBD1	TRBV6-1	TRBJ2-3	CASKGTGVTDTQYF	TGTGCCAGCAAGGGGACAGGGGTCACAGATACGCAGTATTTT
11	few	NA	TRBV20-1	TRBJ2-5	CSASIKETQYF	TGCAGTGCTAGTATAAAAGAGACCCAGTACTTC
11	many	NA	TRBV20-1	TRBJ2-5	CSARVGETQYF	TGCAGTGCTAGGGTGGGGGAGACCCAGTACTTC
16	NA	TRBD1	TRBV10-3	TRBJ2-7	CAISVLRDRGSYEQYF	TGTGCCATCAGTGTCCTCCGGGACAGAGGCTCCTACGAGCAGTACTTC
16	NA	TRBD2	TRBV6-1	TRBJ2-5	CASTESAGARVKTQYF	TGTGCCAGCACAGAATCAGCGGGGGCAAGGGTAAAGACCCAGTACTTC
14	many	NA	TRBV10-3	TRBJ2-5	CAISQPRSQETQYF	TGTGCCATCAGCCAGCCCCGGAGCCAAGAGACCCAGTACTTC
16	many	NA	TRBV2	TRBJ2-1	CASSVHPGAVWNEQFF	TGTGCCAGCAGTGTTCATCCGGGGGCGGTTTGGAATGAGCAGTTCTTC
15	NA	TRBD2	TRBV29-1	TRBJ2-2	CSVEPSGGNTGELFF	TGCAGCGTTGAGCCTAGCGGGGGAAACACCGGGGAGCTGTTTTTT
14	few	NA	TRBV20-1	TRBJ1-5	CSASTDISNQPQHF	TGCAGTGCTTCTACCGACATTAGCAATCAGCCCCAGCATTTT
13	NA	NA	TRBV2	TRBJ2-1	CASKFEVHNEQFF	TGTGCCAGCAAATTCGAGGTCCACAATGAGCAGTTCTTC
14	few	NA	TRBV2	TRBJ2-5	CASSEAGGAETQYF	TGTGCCAGCAGTGAAGCTGGGGGCGCAGAGACCCAGTACTTC
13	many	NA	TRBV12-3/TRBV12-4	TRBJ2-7	CASSLLGFYEQYF	TGTGCCAGCAGTTTATTGGGTTTCTACGAGCAGTACTTC
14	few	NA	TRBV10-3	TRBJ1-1	CAISESGGDTEAFF	TGTGCCATCAGTGAGTCCGGAGGGGACACTGAAGCTTTCTTT